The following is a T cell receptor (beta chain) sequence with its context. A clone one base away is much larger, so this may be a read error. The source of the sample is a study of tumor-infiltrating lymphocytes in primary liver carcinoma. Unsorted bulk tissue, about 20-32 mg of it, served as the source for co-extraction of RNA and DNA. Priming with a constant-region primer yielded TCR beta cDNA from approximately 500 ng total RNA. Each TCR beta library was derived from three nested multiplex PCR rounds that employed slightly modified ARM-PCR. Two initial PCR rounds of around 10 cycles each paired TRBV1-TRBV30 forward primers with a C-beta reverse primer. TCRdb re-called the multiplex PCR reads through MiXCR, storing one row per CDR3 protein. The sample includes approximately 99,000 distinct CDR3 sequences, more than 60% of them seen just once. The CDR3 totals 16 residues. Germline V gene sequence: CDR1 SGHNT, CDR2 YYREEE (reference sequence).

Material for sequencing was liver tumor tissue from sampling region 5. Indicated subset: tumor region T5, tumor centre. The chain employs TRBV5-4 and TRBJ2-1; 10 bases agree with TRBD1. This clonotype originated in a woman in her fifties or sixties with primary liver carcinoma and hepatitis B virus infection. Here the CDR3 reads CASSLGGQGDGNEQLF. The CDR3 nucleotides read TGTGCCAGCAGCTTGGGTGGACAGGGGGATGGTAATGAGCAGCTCTTC.